These T cell receptor beta chains were read from a single sample in a study of shared clonotypes between healthy human individuals. The protocol was immunoSEQ multiplex PCR, while the TCRdb copy is restricted to in-frame clones and leaves out a portion. The repertoire holds some 2 million clones, with about 95% as singletons. The sample consisted of naive CD4+ T cells sorted from blood. The receptors derive from a young man in good health. Each CDR3 is given with its conserved first and last residue. The D gene is left open where the match is weak. The size entry is marked missing in some rows and otherwise reads once, few, many or a size class.

j_call v_call d_call clone_size cdr3_nt cdr3_aa
TRBJ1-3 TRBV7-9 - - TGTGCCAGCAGCTGGGAGGGGAGCTCTGGAAACACCATATATTTT CASSWEGSSGNTIYF
TRBJ2-5 TRBV11-2 - once TGTGCCAGCAGCCGGACACGAGACCGGACCCAGTACTTC CASSRTRDRTQYF
TRBJ2-7 TRBV9 - once TGTGCCAGCAGCGGAGGTCTCACAGCCTCCTACGAGCAGTACTTC CASSGGLTASYEQYF
TRBJ1-5 TRBV7-8 TRBD1 once TGTGCCAGCAGCTTTGACAGGGGCAATCAGCCCCAGCATTTT CASSFDRGNQPQHF
TRBJ2-1 TRBV7-8 TRBD1 - TGTGCCAGCAGAAACGCCGGGACAGGGGGCAAGAATGAGCAGTTCTTC CASRNAGTGGKNEQFF
TRBJ2-7 TRBV6-6 TRBD1 - TGTGCCAGCAGTTATTCGTTAGGACAGGCCTACGAGCAGTACTTC CASSYSLGQAYEQYF
TRBJ2-3 TRBV6-5 - - TGTGCCAGCAGCCGACGGGGAACAGATACGCAGTATTTT CASSRRGTDTQYF
TRBJ2-1 TRBV12-2 - - TGTGCAAGTCGCTTAGACCCTCCGGGACTAGCGGTTCCTCATGAGCAGTTCTTC CASRLDPPGLAVPHEQFF
TRBJ1-3 TRBV5-1 - - TGCGCCAGCAGCTTGATCGGGGGCTTTTCTGGAAACACCATATATTTT CASSLIGGFSGNTIYF
TRBJ1-6 TRBV18 - - TGTGCCAGCTCACCACCGGACGGACAGAATTCACCCCTCCACTTT CASSPPDGQNSPLHF
TRBJ2-7 TRBV12-5 TRBD2 - TGTGCTAGTGTTCCTAGCGGGGACGAGCAGTACTTC CASVPSGDEQYF
TRBJ2-3 TRBV11-2 - once TGTGCCAGCAGCGTAGGACCGGCAGCCACAGATACGCAGTATTTT CASSVGPAATDTQYF
TRBJ2-4 TRBV29-1 - once TGCAGCGTGTCCTTCTCAGTTGGCAAAAACATTCAGTACTTC CSVSFSVGKNIQYF
TRBJ2-7 TRBV27 TRBD2 - TGTGCCAGCCGACCGACTAGCGTGACCTCCTACGAGCAGTACTTC CASRPTSVTSYEQYF
TRBJ2-7 TRBV7-8 TRBD1 - TGTGCCAGCAGCTCCATGGAAAGGACAGGGGCCTACGAGCAGTACTTC CASSSMERTGAYEQYF
TRBJ1-4 TRBV2 - - TGTGCCAGCAAAGGGGGTTACTATGAAAAACTGTTTTTT CASKGGYYEKLFF
TRBJ2-7 TRBV2 TRBD1 - TGTGCCAGCAGTCGGGACAGGGTGACCGGGGAGCAGTACTTC CASSRDRVTGEQYF
TRBJ1-3 TRBV6-5 - - TGTGCCACCCTTTCCCCCGGGGGGCAAGGAAACACCATATATTTT CATLSPGGQGNTIYF
TRBJ2-6 TRBV5-6 - - TGTGCCAGCAGTTTGGAAGTGTCTGGGGCCAACGTCCTGACTTTC CASSLEVSGANVLTF
TRBJ2-3 TRBV4-1 TRBD2 - TGCGCCAGCAGCCAAGGACTGGGACTAGGCACAGATACGCAGTATTTT CASSQGLGLGTDTQYF
TRBJ1-5 TRBV5-8 - - TGTGCCAGCAGCTTGAGGGCGGCGCCTAGCAATCAGCCCCAGCATTTT CASSLRAAPSNQPQHF
TRBJ1-1 TRBV5-4 - - TGTGCCAGCAGCTTGTTCCTACAGGGTCTACTGAACACTGAAGCTTTCTTT CASSLFLQGLLNTEAFF
TRBJ1-2 TRBV2 - - TGTGCCAGCACCCAGGTTGAGGGCTATGGCTACACCTTC CASTQVEGYGYTF
TRBJ2-1 TRBV30 - - TGTGCCTGGACGGACAGCCCTTACAATGAGCAGTTCTTC CAWTDSPYNEQFF
TRBJ2-6 TRBV6-5 - - TGTGCCAGCAGTCGAGCAGGGTCTGGGGCCAACGTCCTGACTTTC CASSRAGSGANVLTF
TRBJ2-2 TRBV5-1 - - TGCGCCAGCAGCTTGGGCCACGCGAACACCGGGGAGCTGTTTTTT CASSLGHANTGELFF
TRBJ2-7 TRBV11-2 TRBD1 few TGTGCCAGCAGCTCGACGTACAGGGGGGAGAGGACCTACGAGCAGTACTTC CASSSTYRGERTYEQYF
TRBJ2-1 TRBV7-9 - few TGTGCCAGCAGCTTAAACAATGAGCAGTTCTTC CASSLNNEQFF
TRBJ2-7 TRBV7-8 TRBD2 - TGTGCCAGCAGCTGGAACTCGGGACTAGCGGGACCCTACGAGCAGTACTTC CASSWNSGLAGPYEQYF
TRBJ1-2 TRBV5-1 - - TGCGCCAGCAGCTTGGACAGATCCGGCTACACCTTC CASSLDRSGYTF
TRBJ2-2 TRBV5-4 - - TGTGCCAGCAGCTTTGGTAACAGGCCCGTCGGGGAGCTGTTTTTT CASSFGNRPVGELFF
TRBJ1-5 TRBV27 - - TGTGCCAGCAGTTCGGGGAGGCAGCCCCAGCATTTT CASSSGRQPQHF
TRBJ1-2 TRBV7-2 - - TGTGCCAGCAGCTTGGGGGCCTACTATGGCTACACCTTC CASSLGAYYGYTF
TRBJ2-7 TRBV4-1 TRBD1 - TGCGCCAGCAGCCAAGGAGAGACAGGGGGGAACTACGAGCAGTACTTC CASSQGETGGNYEQYF
TRBJ1-2 TRBV30 - - TGTGCCTGGAGTGTTGAGGGTAATTATGGCTACACCTTC CAWSVEGNYGYTF
TRBJ1-1 TRBV5-1 - - TGCGCCAGCAGCTTGGGCTTTCTGGGGGACACTGAAGCTTTCTTT CASSLGFLGDTEAFF
TRBJ1-2 TRBV30 - - TGTGCCTGGAGTTTAGGGCCCCCAGGGGACCATGGCTACACCTTC CAWSLGPPGDHGYTF
TRBJ1-5 TRBV28 TRBD1 - TGTGCCAGCACCCTGCTTGGACAGGGCGGCCAGCCCCAGCATTTT CASTLLGQGGQPQHF
TRBJ1-1 TRBV7-9 - once TGTGCCAGCAGCTTACGAACACTTAACACTGAAGCTTTCTTT CASSLRTLNTEAFF
TRBJ1-5 TRBV11-2 - - TGTGCCAGCAGCTTAGGATCCATCAATCAGCCCCAGCATTTT CASSLGSINQPQHF
TRBJ1-2 TRBV6-1 - - TGTGCCAGCAGTGAAGAATGGGGGACCTTC CASSEEWGTF
TRBJ2-2 TRBV18 - - TGTGCCAGCGGACCTGGGGGGTCTACCGGGGAGCTGTTTTTT CASGPGGSTGELFF
TRBJ1-4 TRBV5-6 - - TGTGCCAGCAGCTTAGGGGAAATCCGTAATGAAAAACTGTTTTTT CASSLGEIRNEKLFF
TRBJ2-3 TRBV18 - once TGTGCCAGCTCACCGCTCCCAACTAGTCGGTTCACAGATACGCAGTATTTT CASSPLPTSRFTDTQYF
TRBJ2-7 TRBV5-4 - - TGTGCCAGCAGCGGCGACAGCTCTTTCTCCTACGAGCAGTACTTC CASSGDSSFSYEQYF
TRBJ2-1 TRBV9 - - TGTGCCAGCAGCTTAGGCCAGATAGCCTACAATGAGCAGTTCTTC CASSLGQIAYNEQFF
TRBJ2-3 TRBV2 - - TGTGCCAGCAGTGGTGGCACAGATACGCAGTATTTT CASSGGTDTQYF
TRBJ2-7 TRBV2 TRBD1 - TGTGCCAGCAGTATCCGGGACAGGAGTTCTTCCGAGCAGTACTTC CASSIRDRSSSEQYF
TRBJ2-1 TRBV10-3 - - TGTGCCATCAGTGAGTCGCGGGACTACAATGAGCAGTTCTTC CAISESRDYNEQFF
TRBJ1-4 TRBV5-1 - - TGCGCCAGCAGCTTGGCCGGTCGTCCAACTAATGAAAAACTGTTTTTT CASSLAGRPTNEKLFF
TRBJ2-7 TRBV6-5 TRBD2 once TGTGCCAGCAGTTCGCCGGGACTAGCATCCGAGCAGTACTTC CASSSPGLASEQYF
TRBJ2-7 TRBV28 - - TGTGCCAGCAACCCCGGGACACCCTCCTACGAGCAGTACTTC CASNPGTPSYEQYF
TRBJ1-4 TRBV6-6 - - TGTGCCAGCAGTTACCCAGGGTTGAATGAAAAACTGTTTTTT CASSYPGLNEKLFF
TRBJ2-2 TRBV6-5 - - TGTGCCAGCAGTTCCCGGGACACCTGGAACACCGGGGAGCTGTTTTTT CASSSRDTWNTGELFF
TRBJ2-1 TRBV7-2 TRBD2 - TGTGCCAGCAGCTCACCGGGACTAGCGGCCCCCCATGGTATCGATGAGCAGTTCTTC CASSSPGLAAPHGIDEQFF
TRBJ2-5 TRBV10-1 - - TGCGCCAGCAGTGAGTCTAAGGCGAGCCAAGAGACCCAGTACTTC CASSESKASQETQYF
TRBJ2-3 TRBV12-1 - - - CASSLFGEGGATDTQYF
TRBJ2-1 TRBV5-1 TRBD2 - TGCGCCAGCAGCTTGTCCGGGACTAGCGGGAATGAGCAGTTCTTC CASSLSGTSGNEQFF
TRBJ2-7 TRBV7-2 TRBD2 - TGTGCCAGCAGCTCCGGACTAGTTAACGAGCAGTACTTC CASSSGLVNEQYF